The rows below give T cell receptor beta chains drawn from one sample of a study of identical twins. TCRdb ran MiXCR on the 5' RACE reads and lists one entry per CDR3 protein. Of roughly 630,000 distinct CDR3 sequences detected, roughly 6.6% appear once; the ten largest clones hold roughly 1.6%. The same specimen was also included in a second study, on yellow fever vaccine responses in identical twins.

Source material: PBMCs. The receptors here all came from a woman aged 18-30 years in good health. Both conserved end residues are part of each CDR3. The D gene is left open where the match is weak. The size of a clone is reported for some rows only, either as once, few or many, or as a class for expanded clones.

V gene: TRBV3-1
J gene: TRBJ2-5
D gene: NA
clone size: NA
CDR3 DNA: TGTGCCAGCAGCCAAGATCGGGTCGGGGAACAAGAGACCCAGTACTTC
CDR3 protein: CASSQDRVGEQETQYF

V gene: TRBV7-2
J gene: TRBJ1-2
D gene: TRBD1
clone size: NA
CDR3 DNA: TGTGCCAGCAGCCCACGGGGTGAGGGACAGGGGTGGAATGGCTACACCTTC
CDR3 protein: CASSPRGEGQGWNGYTF

V gene: TRBV12-3/TRBV12-4
J gene: TRBJ1-3
D gene: NA
clone size: NA
CDR3 DNA: TGTGCCAGCAGTTTAATGGGACAAGGAAACACCATATATTTT
CDR3 protein: CASSLMGQGNTIYF

V gene: TRBV6-5
J gene: TRBJ2-1
D gene: TRBD2
clone size: NA
CDR3 DNA: TGTGCCAGCAGTTCAAGACTAGCGGGAAATGGGGAGCAGTTCTTC
CDR3 protein: CASSSRLAGNGEQFF

V gene: TRBV12-3/TRBV12-4
J gene: TRBJ2-1
D gene: NA
clone size: NA
CDR3 DNA: TGTGCCAGCAGGGCGGGAGAAGGGGGGCCTGAGCAGTTCTTC
CDR3 protein: CASRAGEGGPEQFF

V gene: TRBV29-1
J gene: TRBJ2-1
D gene: NA
clone size: many
CDR3 DNA: TGCAGCGTGGGACGGGGAAGCTCCTACAATGAGCAGTTCTTC
CDR3 protein: CSVGRGSSYNEQFF

V gene: TRBV20-1
J gene: TRBJ2-5
D gene: NA
clone size: few
CDR3 DNA: TGCAGTGCTGAGATATGGGAGAGTGGGGAGACCCAGTACTTC
CDR3 protein: CSAEIWESGETQYF

V gene: TRBV6-5
J gene: TRBJ1-1
D gene: NA
clone size: NA
CDR3 DNA: TGTGCCAGCAGTTACCTCACCCAGGGTGGTAACACTGAAGCTTTCTTT
CDR3 protein: CASSYLTQGGNTEAFF

V gene: TRBV12-3/TRBV12-4
J gene: TRBJ2-3
D gene: NA
clone size: many
CDR3 DNA: TGTGCCAGCAGGGGGACAATAGATACGCAGTATTTT
CDR3 protein: CASRGTIDTQYF

V gene: TRBV10-1
J gene: TRBJ2-1
D gene: TRBD2
clone size: NA
CDR3 DNA: TGCGCCAGCAGCCCTCATGGGACTAGCGGGAGGTTCGATGAGCAGTTCTTC
CDR3 protein: CASSPHGTSGRFDEQFF

V gene: TRBV24-1
J gene: TRBJ1-2
D gene: NA
clone size: NA
CDR3 DNA: TGTGCCACCAGTGATTTATCGGGGAACTATGGCTACACCTTC
CDR3 protein: CATSDLSGNYGYTF

V gene: TRBV7-9
J gene: TRBJ1-6
D gene: NA
clone size: many
CDR3 DNA: TGTGCCAGCAGCTTAGGGCAGAAGAGCTCCTATAATTCACCCCTCCACTTT
CDR3 protein: CASSLGQKSSYNSPLHF

V gene: TRBV12-3/TRBV12-4
J gene: TRBJ2-1
D gene: NA
clone size: many
CDR3 DNA: TGTGCCAGCAGCCCCGGGACACCACAGTTCTTC
CDR3 protein: CASSPGTPQFF

V gene: TRBV4-1
J gene: TRBJ2-4
D gene: TRBD2
clone size: NA
CDR3 DNA: TGCGCCAGCAGCCATGTGAAGACTAGCGGGGGTGGGGGAAACATTCAGTACTTC
CDR3 protein: CASSHVKTSGGGGNIQYF

V gene: TRBV5-1
J gene: TRBJ2-7
D gene: TRBD1
clone size: NA
CDR3 DNA: TGCGCCAGCAGCTTGGACGTCGCGGGACAGGGAGCCCATTTGTACTTC
CDR3 protein: CASSLDVAGQGAHLYF

V gene: TRBV7-3
J gene: TRBJ2-4
D gene: TRBD1
clone size: NA
CDR3 DNA: TGTACCAGCAGTTCGATGATCGCGGGACAGGGGTCCAAAAACATTCAGTACTTC
CDR3 protein: CTSSSMIAGQGSKNIQYF

V gene: TRBV11-3
J gene: TRBJ1-1
D gene: NA
clone size: many
CDR3 DNA: TGTGCCAGCAGCTTCGAGGGGGGCACTGAAGCTTTCTTT
CDR3 protein: CASSFEGGTEAFF

V gene: TRBV24-1
J gene: TRBJ2-5
D gene: NA
clone size: few
CDR3 DNA: TGTGCCACCAGTGATTTAGGGCCAAGCGGTCGGGAGACCCAGTACTTC
CDR3 protein: CATSDLGPSGRETQYF

V gene: TRBV7-7
J gene: TRBJ2-2
D gene: TRBD2
clone size: few
CDR3 DNA: TGTGCCACCCAGCGGGAGAACACCGGGGAGCTGTTTTTT
CDR3 protein: CATQRENTGELFF

V gene: TRBV11-3
J gene: TRBJ2-2
D gene: TRBD1
clone size: many
CDR3 DNA: TGTGCCAGCAGTGACAGGGGGACTTCGAACACCGGGGAGCTGTTTTTT
CDR3 protein: CASSDRGTSNTGELFF

V gene: TRBV20-1
J gene: TRBJ2-5
D gene: NA
clone size: NA
CDR3 DNA: TGCAGTGCGCACTCCGGGACGGAAGAGACCCAGTACTTC
CDR3 protein: CSAHSGTEETQYF

V gene: TRBV5-1
J gene: TRBJ1-1
D gene: NA
clone size: many
CDR3 DNA: TGCGCCAGCAGCCCCATAGGTTCAGCTGAAGCTTTCTTT
CDR3 protein: CASSPIGSAEAFF

V gene: TRBV10-1
J gene: TRBJ2-3
D gene: NA
clone size: few
CDR3 DNA: TGCGCCAGCACCGAGGAGCTAGGAGGGACAGATACGCAGTATTTT
CDR3 protein: CASTEELGGTDTQYF

V gene: TRBV18
J gene: TRBJ2-2
D gene: TRBD1
clone size: NA
CDR3 DNA: TGTGCCAGCTTATTGGACAGGAACGCCGGGGAGCTGGTTTTT
CDR3 protein: CASLLDRNAGELVF

V gene: TRBV29-1
J gene: TRBJ2-2
D gene: NA
clone size: many
CDR3 DNA: TGCAGCGTTGTTGGAGCGAACACCGGGGAGCTGTTTTTT
CDR3 protein: CSVVGANTGELFF

V gene: TRBV2
J gene: TRBJ2-7
D gene: TRBD2
clone size: few
CDR3 DNA: TGTGCCAGCAGGCACATACTAGCGGGAGAGTACGAGCAGTACTTC
CDR3 protein: CASRHILAGEYEQYF

V gene: TRBV14
J gene: TRBJ2-3
D gene: NA
clone size: many
CDR3 DNA: TGTGCCAGCAGCCAAGGAGGGGTTACGCAGTATTTT
CDR3 protein: CASSQGGVTQYF

V gene: TRBV20-1
J gene: TRBJ2-3
D gene: TRBD2
clone size: NA
CDR3 DNA: TGCAGTGTAGGGACTAGCGGGAGGTACGGCACAGATACGCAGTATTTT
CDR3 protein: CSVGTSGRYGTDTQYF

V gene: TRBV12-3/TRBV12-4
J gene: TRBJ2-1
D gene: NA
clone size: few
CDR3 DNA: TGTGCCAGCAGTCTATGGGACTTCTACAATGAGCAGTTCTTC
CDR3 protein: CASSLWDFYNEQFF

V gene: TRBV29-1
J gene: TRBJ2-2
D gene: TRBD2
clone size: few
CDR3 DNA: TGCAGCGTTGATGATAGCGGGCGGACCGGGGAGCTGTTTTTT
CDR3 protein: CSVDDSGRTGELFF

V gene: TRBV6-2/TRBV6-3
J gene: TRBJ2-4
D gene: TRBD1
clone size: NA
CDR3 DNA: TGTGCCAGCCGACAGGGAGAAATAGCCAAAAACATTCAGTACTTC
CDR3 protein: CASRQGEIAKNIQYF

V gene: TRBV4-1
J gene: TRBJ2-3
D gene: TRBD1
clone size: NA
CDR3 DNA: TGCGCCAGCAGCTTGACGACAGGGAGTTGGACAGATACGCAGTATTTT
CDR3 protein: CASSLTTGSWTDTQYF

V gene: TRBV4-2
J gene: TRBJ2-1
D gene: TRBD2
clone size: many
CDR3 DNA: TGTGCCAGCAGCCAAGAGCTCGGTGAGAGAGGGCGGGGGGGCCGCCATGAGCAGTTCTTC
CDR3 protein: CASSQELGERGRGGRHEQFF

V gene: TRBV6-2/TRBV6-3
J gene: TRBJ2-7
D gene: NA
clone size: few
CDR3 DNA: TGTGCCAGCAGTTACGAACAGCTTCCCTACGAGCAGTACTTC
CDR3 protein: CASSYEQLPYEQYF

V gene: TRBV4-1
J gene: TRBJ2-2
D gene: NA
clone size: many
CDR3 DNA: TGCGCCAGCAGCCCCATGGGGGTCACCAACACCGGGGAGCTGTTTTTT
CDR3 protein: CASSPMGVTNTGELFF

V gene: TRBV4-1
J gene: TRBJ1-2
D gene: TRBD1
clone size: few
CDR3 DNA: TGCGCCAGCAGCCCTCGGGACAGCGTCTATGGCTACACCTTC
CDR3 protein: CASSPRDSVYGYTF

V gene: TRBV20-1
J gene: TRBJ2-1
D gene: TRBD2
clone size: many
CDR3 DNA: TGCAGTGCCCCAACGGGGGGGCCTAGCTCCTACAATGAGCAGTTCTTC
CDR3 protein: CSAPTGGPSSYNEQFF

V gene: TRBV6-5
J gene: TRBJ2-3
D gene: NA
clone size: NA
CDR3 DNA: TGTGCCAGCAGTTACTCATGGACCCCTGGTACAGATACGCAGTATTTT
CDR3 protein: CASSYSWTPGTDTQYF

V gene: TRBV9
J gene: TRBJ2-1
D gene: NA
clone size: few
CDR3 DNA: TGTGCCAGCAGCGCCCAGACAGCTAGCTCCTACAATGAGCAGTTCTTC
CDR3 protein: CASSAQTASSYNEQFF

V gene: TRBV28
J gene: TRBJ2-1
D gene: NA
clone size: few
CDR3 DNA: TGTGCCAGCAGTTTATCAATGGGACGGAACTACAATGAGCAGTTCTTC
CDR3 protein: CASSLSMGRNYNEQFF

V gene: TRBV5-1
J gene: TRBJ2-1
D gene: TRBD2
clone size: few
CDR3 DNA: TGCGCCAGCAGGTCGGTAGCGGGTGCCAATGAGCAGTTCTTC
CDR3 protein: CASRSVAGANEQFF

V gene: TRBV21-1
J gene: TRBJ2-3
D gene: NA
clone size: NA
CDR3 DNA: TGTGCCAGCAGCACACCCGGGGCGCGGGACAGAACCTCAGATACGCAGTATTTT
CDR3 protein: CASSTPGARDRTSDTQYF

V gene: TRBV28
J gene: TRBJ2-6
D gene: NA
clone size: few
CDR3 DNA: TGTGCCAGCAGCAGAGGAGGTCCTGGGGCCAACGTCCTGACTTTC
CDR3 protein: CASSRGGPGANVLTF

V gene: TRBV5-1
J gene: TRBJ2-5
D gene: TRBD2
clone size: NA
CDR3 DNA: TGCGCCAGCAGCTCGATGGACCGGGGGGGACAAGAGACCCAGTACTTC
CDR3 protein: CASSSMDRGGQETQYF

V gene: TRBV29-1
J gene: TRBJ2-3
D gene: TRBD2
clone size: many
CDR3 DNA: TGCAGCGTTGAAGCCTCTAGCGGGGGGCCAGATACGCAGTATTTT
CDR3 protein: CSVEASSGGPDTQYF

V gene: TRBV6-5
J gene: TRBJ1-6
D gene: TRBD1
clone size: many
CDR3 DNA: TGTGCCAGCAGTTACAAGGACAGGGATTCACCCCTCCACTTT
CDR3 protein: CASSYKDRDSPLHF

V gene: TRBV12-3/TRBV12-4
J gene: TRBJ2-1
D gene: TRBD2
clone size: few
CDR3 DNA: TGTGCCAGCAGCCGACTAGCGGGAGGGATATACAATGAGCAGTTCTTC
CDR3 protein: CASSRLAGGIYNEQFF

V gene: TRBV12-3/TRBV12-4
J gene: TRBJ1-1
D gene: TRBD1
clone size: NA
CDR3 DNA: TGTGCCAGCAGCCGAGAACAGGGGTGGAGGACTAACACTGAAGCTTTCTTT
CDR3 protein: CASSREQGWRTNTEAFF